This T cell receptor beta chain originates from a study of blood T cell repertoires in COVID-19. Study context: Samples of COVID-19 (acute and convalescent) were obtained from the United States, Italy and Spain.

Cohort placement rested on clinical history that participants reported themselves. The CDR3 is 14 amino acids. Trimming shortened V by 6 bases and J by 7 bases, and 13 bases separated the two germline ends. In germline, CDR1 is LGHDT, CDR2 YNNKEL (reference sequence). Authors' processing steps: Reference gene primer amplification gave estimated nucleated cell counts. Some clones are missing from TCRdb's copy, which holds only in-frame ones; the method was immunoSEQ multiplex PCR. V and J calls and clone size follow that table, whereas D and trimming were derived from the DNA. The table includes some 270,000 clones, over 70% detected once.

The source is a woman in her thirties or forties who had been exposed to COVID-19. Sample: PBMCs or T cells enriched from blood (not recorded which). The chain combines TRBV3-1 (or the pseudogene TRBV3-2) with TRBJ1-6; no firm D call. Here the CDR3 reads CASSPPSHNSPLHF. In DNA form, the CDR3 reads TGTGCCAGCAGTCCCCCCTCACACAATTCACCCCTCCACTTT.